The 15 T cell receptor beta chains below come from one sample, sequenced in a study of control samples from healthy donors and cancer patients. Here immunoSEQ multiplex PCR was the method, and the copy in TCRdb shows in-frame clones only, minus some. The profile shows almost 90,000 clones, about 84% of them singletons. Sequenced: blood. These receptors came from a woman aged 40-49 years in good health.

The chain recombines TRBV24-1 with TRBJ2-1, with TRBD1 as a possible D gene (6 bases). CDR1 is KGHDR, CDR2 SFDVKD, per germline. This CDR3 spans 15 amino acids. Between the trimmed V and J ends, which lost 5 bases and 8 bases, there was a span of 18 bases. CDR3: CATSVGAGLSDEQFF. DNA for the CDR3: TGTGCCACCAGTGTGGGGGCAGGGTTGAGCGATGAGCAGTTCTTC.

The rearrangement links TRBV24-1 to TRBJ1-2; 8 bases match TRBD1. V lost 3 bases to trimming and J lost 6 bases; unmatched junction nucleotides: 11. The CDR3 is made up of 16 amino acids. Germline V gene sequence: CDR1 KGHDR, CDR2 SFDVKD. CDR3 residues: CATSDPGGATSNGYTF. CDR3 in DNA: TGTGCCACCAGTGATCCAGGGGGCGCGACTAGTAATGGCTACACCTTC.

The V and J genes are TRBV2 and TRBJ2-5; 7 nucleotides match TRBD1. V trimming: 6 bases; J trimming: 5 bases; junction bases outside the gene matches: 6. There are 13 residues in the CDR3. Looked up from germline, CDR1 is SNHLY and CDR2 is FYNNEI. Written as DNA, the CDR3 is TGTGCCAGCAGGGGAACAGGGGTGGAGACCCAGTACTTC. Amino acids: CASRGTGVETQYF.

J is TRBJ1-6 and V is TRBV4-1; possibly TRBD1 for D (5 bases). The CDR3 has 15 residues. V was pared by 0 bases and J by 10 bases, with 13 bases between. CDR1 and CDR2 (germline): MGHRA, YSYEKL. The CDR3 here is CASSQDGGNRSPLHF. For the CDR3, the DNA is TGCGCCAGCAGCCAAGATGGGGGGAATAGGTCACCCCTCCACTTT.

The chain employs TRBV14 and TRBJ1-3; D is uncertain. The CDR3 contains 14 residues. Germline V gives CDR1 SGHDN, CDR2 FVKESK. The V gene lost 2 bases and the J gene lost 4 bases, with 9 bases spanning the gap. The CDR3 coding sequence is TGTGCCAGCAGCCAATTTCGTAGAGGAAACACCATATATTTT. Translated: CASSQFRRGNTIYF.

The chain recombines TRBV6-5 with TRBJ1-1; tentative D call: TRBD1 (6 bases). The V end was cut by 2 bases, the J end by 6 bases, with 16 bases between. This CDR3 contains 15 residues. CDR1 is MNHEY and CDR2 is SVGAGI in the germline V gene. The CDR3 here is CASSYRDSGASEAFF. Written as DNA, the CDR3 is TGTGCCAGCAGTTACCGGGATTCAGGGGCCTCTGAAGCTTTCTTT.

The rearrangement joins TRBV6-2 or TRBV6-3 to TRBJ2-1; 7 bases are a match to TRBD2. The CDR3 totals 16 residues. Trimming at V came to 3 bases and at J to 2 bases, leaving 7 bases not matched to a gene. Looked up from germline, CDR1 is MNHEY and CDR2 is SVGEGT. CDR3 nucleotide sequence: TGTGCCAGCAGTTATTCCGTGGGGGGGACCTACAATGAGCAGTTCTTC. This gives the protein CASSYSVGGTYNEQFF.

This sequence joins TRBV10-3 and TRBJ2-3; a weak D match, TRBD2 (6 bases). In germline, CDR1 is ENHRY, CDR2 SYGVKD. The CDR3 runs to 13 residues. V dropped 7 bases and J dropped 0 bases, with 8 bases sitting between them. CDR3 nucleotides: TGTGCCATCATGGGGACTAGCACAGATACGCAGTATTTT. Its protein is CAIMGTSTDTQYF.

The DNA of the CDR3 is TGCGCCAGCAGCCGAGACAGGGGGTATACCGGGGAGCTGTTTTTT. It encodes CASSRDRGYTGELFF. This chain uses TRBV4-1 with TRBJ2-2; 9 nucleotides line up with TRBD1. The CDR3 is 15 residues long. Germline trimming cut 4 bases from V and 5 bases from J; bases unmatched to any gene: 5. CDR1 is MGHRA, CDR2 YSYEKL, per germline.

The V call is TRBV4-3, the J call TRBJ2-7, with D possibly being TRBD2 (5 bases). In germline, CDR1 is LGHNA, CDR2 YSLEER. V lost 1 base to trimming and J lost 4 bases, with 11 bases between them. The CDR3 is 14 amino acids. The CDR3 coding sequence is TGCGCCAGCAGCCAAGGGATCGGGAATTACGAGCAGTACTTC. Amino acids: CASSQGIGNYEQYF.

The V call is TRBV6-5, the J call TRBJ2-2; 8 bases are a match to TRBD2. The CDR3 runs 15 residues. V lost 6 bases to trimming and J lost 6 bases; unmatched junction nucleotides: 9. Germline CDR1 MNHEY, CDR2 SVGAGI. The CDR3 DNA sequence: TGTGCCAGCAGCAGGAAAGCGGGGGTGCCCGGGGAGCTGTTTTTT. This translates into CASSRKAGVPGELFF.

The genes are TRBV6-2 or TRBV6-3 and TRBJ2-1, with TRBD2 matching 14 bases. Per the germline V gene, CDR1 is MNHEY and CDR2 is SVGEGT. The CDR3 runs 18 residues. The V segment lost 0 bases and the J segment 9 bases; nucleotides outside the gene matches: 10. For the CDR3, the DNA is TGTGCCAGCAGTTACTCGGGGACTAGCGGGGGCCCCCCGGGTGAGCAGTTCTTC. Amino acid sequence: CASSYSGTSGGPPGEQFF.

This rearrangement joins TRBV5-1 to TRBJ1-2; maybe TRBD1 (5 bases). This CDR3 comprises 19 residues. Germline V gives CDR1 SGHRS, CDR2 YFSETQ. V was shortened by 0 bases and J by 0 bases, with 21 bases between the two germline ends. CDR3 nucleotide sequence: TGCGCCAGCAGCTTGGCGGGGGGTGGAACCAGCCGGTCTAACTATGGCTACACCTTC. It codes for CASSLAGGGTSRSNYGYTF.

The rearrangement uses TRBV11-1 and TRBJ1-2; 8 bases match TRBD1. The CDR3 loop spans 16 amino acids. Trimming removed 5 bases from V and 6 bases from J; junction bases left unmatched: 14. Germline CDR1 and CDR2: SGHAT and FQDESV (reference sequence). The chain's CDR3 is CASSRFEDREGNGYTF. CDR3 bases: TGTGCCAGCAGCAGATTTGAGGACAGGGAGGGGAATGGCTACACCTTC.

The chain recombines TRBV20-1 with TRBJ2-1; TRBD2 is a possible D gene (5 bases). Germline V gene data show CDR1 as DFQATT and CDR2 as SNEGSKA (reference sequence). V lost 6 bases and J lost 7, with 10 bases in between. The CDR3 runs to 11 residues. DNA for the CDR3: TGCAGTGCCGGGGAGTGGAATGAGCAGTTCTTC. Translating it yields CSAGEWNEQFF.